This T cell receptor beta chain comes out of a study of T cells in Graves' hyperthyroidism and ophthalmopathy. There are 16 residues in the CDR3. V was trimmed by 6 bases and J by 1 base, leaving 19 bases between them. The germline V gene has CDR1 MDHEN and CDR2 SYDVKM. This clonotype was seen many times. Amplification of TCR beta CDR3 regions was performed using RNA transcripts as template. The HTBI primer set drove a first-round RT-PCR of the TCR CDR3. TCRdb passed the multiplex PCR reads through MiXCR, listing each CDR3 protein once. The repertoire holds about 700,000 distinct CDR3 sequences, with 14% as singletons.

The origin of this receptor is a woman younger than 30 with Graves' hyperthyroidism. Sample: blood. The chain has TRBV28 and TRBJ2-7; either TRBD1 or TRBD2 may supply D (6 bases each). This CDR3 is CASSTHQGRKSYEQYF. DNA for the CDR3: TGTGCCAGCAGCACGCACCAGGGGAGGAAATCCTACGAGCAGTACTTC.